These 15 T cell receptor beta chains came from one sample sequenced in a study of PD-1 blockade in classical Hodgkin lymphoma. Time point in this sample: newly diagnosed, previously untreated cHL patient sample. Produced via immunoSEQ multiplex PCR; TCRdb's table is partial and in-frame only. The table lists some 70,000 clones, roughly 93% of them singletons, with around 2.5% in the top ten. Sequencing input: peripheral blood mononuclear cells (PBMCs). The receptors were sampled from a human donor with classical Hodgkin lymphoma.

The rearrangement uses TRBV30 and TRBJ1-4; 10 bases are a match to TRBD1. CDR1 is GTSNPN, CDR2 SVGIG, per germline (reference sequence). The CDR3 has 18 residues. V lost 3 bases, J lost 4 bases, and 14 bases stayed unmatched. As DNA, the CDR3 is TGTGCCTGGAGAAAAGGACAGGGGGTTATTTCAAGTAATGAAAAACTGTTTTTT. Residues: CAWRKGQGVISSNEKLFF.

The chain has TRBV7-2 and TRBJ1-5; tentative D call: TRBD1 (5 bases). The CDR3 length is 14 residues. The V end lost 5 bases, the J end lost 5 bases, and 13 bases lay between the germline ends. Germline CDR1 reads SGHTA; CDR2 reads FQGNSA. The CDR3 here is CASSPRGGDQPQHF. The DNA for the CDR3 is TGTGCCAGCAGCCCTCGGGGGGGGGATCAGCCCCAGCATTTT.

V and J are TRBV21-1 and TRBJ1-1. TRBV21-1 is annotated as a pseudogene. The CDR3 consists of 17 residues. This chain's CDR3 is CASSKIVSWGKHTEAFF. The CDR3 DNA sequence: TGTGCCAGCAGCAAAATAGTTTCATGGGGAAAACACACTGAAGCTTTCTTT.

V is TRBV5-1 and J is TRBJ1-3; D may be TRBD1 (6 bases). V shed 5 bases and J shed 1 base, with 13 bases lying between them. Germline V gives CDR1 SGHRS, CDR2 YFSETQ. The CDR3 loop spans 15 amino acids. The CDR3 sequence: CASRDYRASGNTIYF. CDR3 in DNA: TGCGCCAGCAGGGACTACAGGGCATCTGGAAACACCATATATTTT.

This chain connects TRBV2 to TRBJ1-2; 11 nucleotides match TRBD1. This CDR3 has 15 amino acids. The germline V gene encodes CDR1 SNHLY and CDR2 FYNNEI. The V and J ends lost 4 bases and 2 bases, in that order; junction bases with no gene match: 3. The CDR3, as DNA: TGTGCCAGCAGTGTCCGGACAGGGGGCAACTATGGCTACACCTTC. Protein: CASSVRTGGNYGYTF.

The chain combines TRBV5-6 with TRBJ2-1, with D maybe TRBD2 (5 bases). Germline lookup yields CDR1 SGHDT and CDR2 YYEEEE. Trimming left V 7 bases short and J 8 bases short, with 13 bases between. The CDR3 spans 12 residues. CDR3 bases: TGTGCCAGCGCCTCGAGGGTCTATGAGCAGTTCTTC. It codes for CASASRVYEQFF.

The J gene is TRBJ1-5, the V gene TRBV6-4; possible D gene TRBD1, 5 bases. This CDR3 contains 17 residues. V shed 2 bases and J shed 0 bases, with 14 bases lying between them. Germline CDR1 is MRHNA and CDR2 is SNTAGT. CDR3 sequence reads: CASSDSRTGGSNQPQHF. Written as DNA, the CDR3 is TGTGCCAGCAGTGACAGCCGCACGGGGGGTAGCAATCAGCCCCAGCATTTT.

The chain links TRBV10-1 to TRBJ2-7; unclear D gene. CDR1 and CDR2 from the germline V gene are WNHNN and SYGVQD (reference sequence). Between the trimmed V and J ends, which lost 9 bases and 4 bases, there was a span of 13 bases. The CDR3 is 12 residues long. CDR3 coding DNA: TGCGCCAGGTTGAATACTTCGTACGAGCAGTACTTC. Amino acid sequence: CARLNTSYEQYF.

This clone was picked up a small number of times. The rearrangement uses TRBV7-9 and TRBJ2-5; D not certain. The CDR3 contains 13 residues. Trimming shortened V by 2 bases and J by 9 bases, and 13 bases separated the two germline ends. Germline lookup yields CDR1 SEHNR and CDR2 FQNEAQ (reference sequence). For the CDR3, the DNA is TGTGCCAGCAGCTTATTCGACGAAAAGGCCCAGTACTTC. This encodes CASSLFDEKAQYF.

The CDR3 DNA follows: TGCAGCGTCCCCTCAGACGGATATTATAACTATGGCTACACCTTC. Its translation: CSVPSDGYYNYGYTF. This chain links TRBV29-1 with TRBJ1-2; D unresolved. Germline V gives CDR1 SQVTM, CDR2 ANQGSEA. The CDR3 totals 15 residues. V lost 6 bases, J lost 1 base, and 18 bases lay in between.

This rearrangement joins TRBV7-2 to TRBJ1-2; D call uncertain. V dropped 2 bases and J dropped 4 bases, with 11 bases sitting between them. The CDR3 runs 14 residues. CDR1 SGHTA and CDR2 FQGNSA come from the germline V gene. Here the CDR3 DNA reads TGTGCCAGCAGCTTAATGACCCCGGGCTATGGCTACACCTTC. It encodes CASSLMTPGYGYTF.

The chain uses TRBV19 and TRBJ1-3, with a weak D call TRBD1 (5 bases). CDR1 and CDR2 from the germline V gene are LNHDA and SQIVND (reference sequence). V was pared by 3 bases and J by 4 bases, with 10 bases between. The CDR3 is 14 residues long. The DNA for the CDR3 is TGTGCCAGTAGTATGGGGACTCAAGGAAACACCATATATTTT. Protein product: CASSMGTQGNTIYF.

The chain has TRBV11-2 and TRBJ1-2, with D perhaps matching TRBD1 (5 bases). V shed 1 base and J shed 5 bases, with 14 bases lying between them. Germline V CDR1 and CDR2: SGHAT, FQNNGV. The CDR3 covers 15 residues. DNA for the CDR3: TGTGCCAGCAGCTTAGGACAGCCAAAATCTTATGGCTACACCTTC. Translating it yields CASSLGQPKSYGYTF.

The V and J genes are TRBV5-8 and TRBJ1-4; D call uncertain. CDR1 and CDR2 from the germline V gene are SGHTS and YDEGEE. The CDR3 loop spans 15 amino acids. V was trimmed by 4 bases and J by 6 bases, leaving 16 bases between them. CDR3 amino acids: CASSTHGEGDEKLFF. As DNA, the CDR3 is TGTGCCAGCAGCACCCACGGGGAGGGAGATGAAAAACTGTTTTTT. The whole variable domain, filled in from reference TRBV5-8 and TRBJ1-4, reads EAGVTQSPTHLIKTRGQQATLRCSPISGHTSVYWYQQALGLGLQFLLWYDEGEERNRGNFPPRFSGRQFPNYSSELNVNALELEDSALYLCASSTHGEGDEKLFFGSGTQLSVL.

The chain joins TRBV9 to TRBJ2-3; possibly TRBD2 for D (6 bases). The CDR3 totals 14 residues. V lost 0 bases, J lost 3 bases, and 8 bases lay in between. Germline V gene data show CDR1 as SGDLS and CDR2 as YYNGEE. CDR3 sequence (DNA): TGTGCCAGCAGCGTAGCCGGGAGTACAGATACGCAGTATTTT. Translated: CASSVAGSTDTQYF.